Below are 27 T cell receptor beta chains sequenced from a single sample in a study of glioma-infiltrating T cells after dendritic cell vaccination. Here immunoSEQ multiplex PCR was the method, and the copy in TCRdb shows in-frame clones only, minus some. Altogether about 100,000 clones are present, about 80% being singletons, with the ten largest covering roughly 5.6%. The material was blood, obtained before dendritic cell vaccination. The receptors derive from a human donor with glioblastoma.

This rearrangement joins TRBV6-1 to TRBJ1-1; D perhaps matches TRBD1 (6 bases). V was cut by 8 bases and J by 0 bases, with 13 bases left in between. This CDR3 contains 14 residues. CDR1 MNHNS and CDR2 SASEGT come from the germline V gene. This chain's CDR3 is CASEEQGMNTEAFF. In nucleotides, the CDR3 is TGTGCCAGCGAGGAACAGGGCATGAACACTGAAGCTTTCTTT.

The chain employs TRBV28 and TRBJ1-4; 7 nucleotides agree with TRBD1. Germline lookup yields CDR1 MDHEN and CDR2 SYDVKM. CDR3 length equals 15 residues. The trim removed 1 base at V and 4 bases at J, leaving 3 bases unmatched. DNA of the CDR3: TGTGCCAGCAGTTTATCGGGACAGAATAATGAAAAACTGTTTTTT. Its translation is CASSLSGQNNEKLFF.

The genes are TRBV15 and TRBJ2-6; 7 bases line up with TRBD2. The V and J ends lost 3 bases and 1 base, in that order; junction bases with no gene match: 3. Germline V gene lookup returns CDR1 LNHNV and CDR2 YYDKDF (reference sequence). The CDR3 runs to 16 residues. The CDR3 sequence is CATSRGGLSGANVLTF. CDR3 in DNA: TGTGCCACCAGCAGGGGAGGGTTGTCTGGGGCCAACGTCCTGACTTTC.

J is TRBJ1-1 and V is TRBV18, with a tentative D call TRBD1 (5 bases). The germline CDR1 and CDR2 sequences are KGHSH and LQKENI. The CDR3 runs 14 residues. The V end lost 5 bases, the J end lost 1 base, and 11 bases lay between the germline ends. As DNA, the CDR3 is TGTGCCAGCTCAAAGGGGCAGGGGAACACTGAAGCTTTCTTT. Translating gives CASSKGQGNTEAFF.

The chain combines TRBV5-4 with TRBJ2-3, with 8 bases fitting TRBD2. The V and J ends lost 0 bases and 9 bases, in that order; junction bases with no gene match: 12. The CDR3 contains 16 residues. Germline V gene lookup returns CDR1 SGHNT and CDR2 YYREEE (reference sequence). The CDR3 coding sequence is TGTGCCAGCAGCTTGGATCGGGGGGGCCGATCTGACACGCAGTATTTT. Residues: CASSLDRGGRSDTQYF.

The chain uses TRBV2 and TRBJ1-3; a possible D gene is TRBD1 (6 bases). The CDR3 spans 15 residues. CDR1 is SNHLY and CDR2 is FYNNEI in the germline V gene. V gave up 10 bases and J gave up 2 bases, with 18 bases separating them. CDR3 DNA: TGTGCCACCACGACAGGCTATCATCCTGGAAACACCATATATTTT. Its protein is CATTTGYHPGNTIYF.

This clone appeared a few times. The chain joins TRBV18 to TRBJ1-2; weak D call: TRBD1 (6 bases). The ends were cut back, 2 bases at V and 2 bases at J, with 9 bases in the middle. This CDR3 spans 14 amino acids. CDR1 is KGHSH, CDR2 LQKENI, per germline. The CDR3 bases are TGTGCCAGCTCACCAGCCCAGGGGAACTATGGCTACACCTTC. Translated: CASSPAQGNYGYTF.

This chain joins TRBV30 and TRBJ1-2; D is perhaps TRBD1 (5 bases). Trimming left V 2 bases short and J 3 bases short, with 10 bases between. The CDR3 has 13 residues. CDR1 and CDR2 (germline): GTSNPN, SVGIG (reference sequence). CDR3 in amino acids: CAWSPGRYYGYTF. DNA for the CDR3: TGTGCCTGGAGTCCAGGGAGGTACTATGGCTACACCTTC.

This clone has just one count. The chain recombines TRBV25-1 with TRBJ2-1; TRBD2 matches 14 bases. The germline V gene encodes CDR1 MGHDK and CDR2 SYGVNS. V was clipped by 3 bases and J by 8 bases; unmatched bases: 6. The CDR3 spans 16 residues. The CDR3 protein is CASSEGRLAGGDEQFF. The CDR3 nucleotides read TGTGCCAGCAGTGAGGGGAGACTAGCGGGGGGGGATGAGCAGTTCTTC.

A few counts support this clone. This chain connects TRBV19 to TRBJ2-7; 7 nucleotides line up with TRBD2. Germline CDR1 LNHDA, CDR2 SQIVND (reference sequence). The CDR3 spans 12 residues. V lost 6 bases, J lost 2 bases, and 1 base stayed unmatched. CDR3 in amino acids: CASSRGAYEQYF. As DNA, the CDR3 is TGTGCCAGTAGCCGGGGGGCCTACGAGCAGTACTTC. Full variable domain (remainder filled in from reference TRBV19 and TRBJ2-7): DGGITQSPKYLFRKEGQNVTLSCEQNLNHDAMYWYRQDPGQGLRLIYYSQIVNDFQKGDIAEGYSVSREKKESFPLTVTSAQKNPTAFYLCASSRGAYEQYFGPGTRLTVT.

This rearrangement joins TRBV15 to TRBJ2-7, with TRBD1 matching over 7 bases. CDR1 is LNHNV and CDR2 is YYDKDF in the germline V gene (reference sequence). The CDR3 totals 14 residues. The V segment lost 0 bases and the J segment 7 bases; nucleotides outside the gene matches: 6. This CDR3 is CATSRDRGQEEQYF. As DNA, the CDR3 is TGTGCCACCAGCAGAGATCGAGGACAGGAAGAGCAGTACTTC.

The rearrangement uses TRBV9 and TRBJ1-2; 7 bases are shared with TRBD1. The CDR3 runs 15 residues. V lost 0 bases, J lost 6 bases, and 8 bases stayed unmatched. The V gene's germline CDR1 is SGDLS and CDR2 YYNGEE. The CDR3 nucleotides read TGTGCCAGCAGCGTAGATATTGGAGGGGGCCATGGCTACACCTTC. It codes for CASSVDIGGGHGYTF.

V usage is TRBV5-4 and J usage is TRBJ2-3; TRBD2 agrees at 8 bases. Trimming at V came to 4 bases and at J to 0 bases, leaving 10 bases not matched to a gene. Germline loops: CDR1 SGHNT, CDR2 YYREEE (reference sequence). CDR3 size: 17 residues. In DNA form, the CDR3 reads TGTGCCAGCAGCCCGAGCGGGGGAGCGCGAAGCACAGATACGCAGTATTTT. This encodes CASSPSGGARSTDTQYF.

The genes are TRBV4-2 and TRBJ2-2, with TRBD2 matching over 8 bases. CDR1 is LGHNA and CDR2 is YNFKEQ in the germline V gene. The CDR3 totals 17 residues. J was trimmed by 1 base and V by 0 bases; bases with no gene match: 4. Here the CDR3 reads CASSQERTSGNTGELFF. The CDR3 DNA is TGTGCCAGCAGCCAAGAAAGAACTAGCGGGAACACCGGGGAGCTGTTTTTT.

In this sample, this clone turned up once. The V and J genes are TRBV6-5 and TRBJ2-5, with a weak D call TRBD2 (5 bases). Gene TRBJ2-7 matches the end of the DNA better, so the J call may be wrong. The CDR3 totals 14 residues. Germline CDR1 is MNHEY and CDR2 is SVGAGI. The CDR3 DNA reads as TGTGCCAGCATCACGGGGAACGGTCTCGGCGAGCAGTACTTC. It encodes CASITGNGLGEQYF.

This chain connects TRBV9 to TRBJ2-1; TRBD2 aligns across 9 bases. The CDR3 spans 16 residues. Germline assignment: CDR1 SGDLS and CDR2 YYNGEE. Trimming removed 0 bases from V and 7 bases from J; junction bases left unmatched: 8. CDR3 amino acids: CASSVEFRGLANEQFF. The CDR3 DNA reads TGTGCCAGCAGCGTAGAGTTTCGGGGACTAGCAAATGAGCAGTTCTTC.

The chain carries TRBV7-3 and TRBJ2-2; D might be TRBD2 (6 bases). V gave up 5 bases and J gave up 4 bases, with 11 bases separating them. Looked up from germline, CDR1 is SGHTA and CDR2 is FQGTGA. This CDR3 region has 14 residues. This CDR3 reads CASSLASVTGELFF. As DNA, the CDR3 is TGTGCCAGCAGCCTAGCGTCGGTCACCGGGGAGCTGTTTTTT.

The sample holds a few counts of this clone. The rearrangement uses TRBV4-1 and TRBJ2-3, with 13 bases matching TRBD2. J lost 5 bases, V lost 5 bases, and 7 bases had no gene match. The CDR3 totals 16 residues. Germline V lookup: CDR1 MGHRA, CDR2 YSYEKL. CDR3 in DNA: TGCGCCAGCAGCATAGGGACTAGCGGGATTGTAGATACGCAGTATTTT. Its translation is CASSIGTSGIVDTQYF.

The chain uses TRBV11-2 and TRBJ1-3, with D hard to call. V was clipped by 5 bases and J by 4 bases, with 18 bases between them. CDR1 and CDR2 (germline): SGHAT, FQNNGV. The CDR3 loop spans 16 amino acids. CDR3 sequence reads: CASSPRTVSGGNTIYF. CDR3 in DNA: TGTGCCAGCAGCCCTCGTACCGTTTCGGGGGGAAACACCATATATTTT.

The chain has TRBV15 and TRBJ2-1; 11 positions agree with TRBD2. V shed 5 bases and J 6 bases; nucleotides not matched to a gene: 9. Germline V lookup: CDR1 LNHNV, CDR2 YYDKDF (reference sequence). This CDR3 has 16 residues. The CDR3 spells CATSGRLAGRVNEQFF. The CDR3 DNA reads as TGTGCCACCAGCGGCCGACTAGCGGGGAGAGTCAATGAGCAGTTCTTC.

The chain couples TRBV28 to TRBJ1-1; a weak D match, TRBD1 (5 bases). Trimming took off 6 bases at V and 10 bases at J, with 18 bases between the two ends. The CDR3 runs to 13 residues. Per germline, CDR1 MDHEN and CDR2 SYDVKM. This chain's CDR3 is CASRPGHRGGAFF. Here the CDR3 DNA reads TGTGCCAGCAGACCTGGGCATCGGGGGGGAGCTTTCTTT.

The chain is built from TRBV30 and TRBJ1-2; D might be TRBD1 (5 bases). Trimming removed 1 base from V and 7 bases from J, with 10 bases in between. The CDR3 contains 12 residues. CDR1 GTSNPN and CDR2 SVGIG come from the germline V gene (reference sequence). CDR3 amino acids: CAWSEGFGGYTF. In DNA, the CDR3 is TGTGCCTGGAGTGAGGGGTTTGGTGGCTACACCTTC.

The gene calls are TRBV5-1 and TRBJ2-2, with D uncertain. With 4 bases removed from V and 5 bases from J, the gap between germline ends came to 9 bases. Germline-derived CDR1 and CDR2 are SGHRS and YFSETQ. The CDR3 runs to 13 residues. CDR3 residues: CASSPSITGELFF. CDR3 sequence (DNA): TGCGCCAGCAGCCCCTCTATAACCGGGGAGCTGTTTTTT.

The chain carries TRBV5-1 and TRBJ1-2; D is uncertain. The CDR3 sequence is 14 residues long. The ends were cut back, 0 bases at V and 5 bases at J, with 11 bases in the middle. Germline CDR1 SGHRS, CDR2 YFSETQ. The CDR3 loop is CASSLEIVQYGYTF. The CDR3 DNA reads as TGCGCCAGCAGCTTGGAGATTGTTCAGTATGGCTACACCTTC.

The CDR3 DNA follows: TGTGCCAGTAGTAAGGGACTAGCGGGGGCAGAGACCCAGTACTTC. Amino acids: CASSKGLAGAETQYF. The rearrangement links TRBV19 to TRBJ2-5, with 14 bases matching TRBD2. Germline trimming cut 4 bases from V and 4 bases from J; bases unmatched to any gene: 2. CDR1 and CDR2 (germline): LNHDA, SQIVND (reference sequence). The CDR3 spans 15 residues.

V is TRBV6-5 and J is TRBJ2-7, with 7 bases identical to TRBD2. CDR1 and CDR2 from the germline V gene are MNHEY and SVGAGI. With 6 bases clipped from V and 0 bases from J, the junction kept 8 bases outside the gene matches. This CDR3 is built from 15 residues. In DNA, the CDR3 is TGTGCCAGCAGACCGGGACTAATAAGCTCCTACGAGCAGTACTTC. This sequence encodes CASRPGLISSYEQYF.

The rearrangement joins TRBV5-1 to TRBJ1-4; D is ambiguous. The CDR3 loop spans 13 amino acids. With 2 bases removed from V and 7 bases from J, the gap between germline ends came to 9 bases. Germline values: CDR1 SGHRS, CDR2 YFSETQ. CDR3 sequence: CASSFRGSEKLFF. The CDR3, as DNA: TGCGCCAGCAGCTTCCGGGGAAGTGAAAAACTGTTTTTT.